The 16 T cell receptor beta chains listed next were all sequenced from one sample in a study of coeliac disease. Libraries were prepared by immunoSEQ multiplex PCR; TCRdb keeps only in-frame clonotypes and omits some of them. Seen here are roughly 4,000 clones, approximately 50% observed once, and the top ten hold approximately 5.2%. What was sequenced was lymphocytes from the gut lamina propria. The receptors here all came from a man between 70 and 80 years old without celiac disease.

The chain recombines TRBV6-1 with TRBJ2-2, with 9 bases that match TRBD1. The CDR3 contains 15 residues. The J segment lost 3 bases and the V segment lost 8 bases, leaving 7 bases of the junction unmatched. Germline assignment: CDR1 MNHNS and CDR2 SASEGT. CDR3 bases: TGTGCCAGCGCCCCAGGGGACAGGGACACCGGGGAGCTGTTTTTT. It is translated as CASAPGDRDTGELFF.

In this sample, this clone turned up a few times. V gene TRBV6-6 combines with J gene TRBJ2-3; 7 positions agree with TRBD1. CDR3 size: 15 residues. Per germline, CDR1 MNHNY and CDR2 SVGAGI (reference sequence). V gave up 8 bases and J gave up 2 bases; unmatched junction bases: 10. CDR3 DNA sequence: TGTGCCAGCGGTGGGGACAGCCTTAACACAGATACGCAGTATTTT. Encoded protein: CASGGDSLNTDTQYF.

This clone was seen more than once but under ten times. V is TRBV2 and J is TRBJ2-3; TRBD1 or TRBD2 may be the D gene (7 bases each). With 10 bases removed from V and 6 bases from J, the gap between germline ends came to 17 bases. The V gene's germline CDR1 is SNHLY and CDR2 FYNNEI. CDR3 size: 13 residues. The CDR3: CATRGGALDTQYF. The CDR3 DNA is TGTGCCACCAGGGGGGGGGCGCTTGATACGCAGTATTTT.

This clone was recorded a few times. The chain uses TRBV5-6 and TRBJ2-7; 11 nucleotides line up with TRBD1. The CDR3 consists of 17 residues. Trimming cost V 4 bases and J 4 bases; bases outside gene matches: 13. The germline V gene has CDR1 SGHDT and CDR2 YYEEEE. This CDR3 reads CASSEDRGHVFGYEQYF. The CDR3 DNA reads as TGTGCCAGCAGCGAGGACAGGGGGCATGTTTTCGGTTACGAGCAGTACTTC.

The chain joins TRBV19 to TRBJ2-7; 7 positions match TRBD1. The CDR3 is made up of 13 amino acids. Trimming at V came to 3 bases and at J to 7 bases, leaving 6 bases not matched to a gene. From germline, CDR1 is LNHDA and CDR2 SQIVND (reference sequence). CDR3 nucleotides: TGTGCCAGTAGTATTGAGGGGGCGAAAGAGCAGTACTTC. Protein product: CASSIEGAKEQYF.

This clone was counted only a few times. V gene TRBV28 combines with J gene TRBJ1-2; no clear D gene. Trimming stripped 4 bases from V and 4 bases from J, with 13 bases between. The CDR3 has 14 amino acids. CDR1 and CDR2 from the germline V gene are MDHEN and SYDVKM. The CDR3 DNA reads as TGTGCCAGCAGTTCACGACCCACAGTCTATGGCTACACCTTC. Its translation is CASSSRPTVYGYTF.

This clone occurred a few times. The V call is TRBV5-1, the J call TRBJ2-3; 7 nucleotides agree with TRBD2. Germline CDR1 SGHRS, CDR2 YFSETQ. The CDR3 runs 15 residues. The V and J ends lost 4 bases and 6 bases, in that order; junction bases with no gene match: 11. The DNA of the CDR3 is TGCGCCAGCAGCCCGCCTAGCGGTGGAAGTGATACGCAGTATTTT. As protein: CASSPPSGGSDTQYF.

This clone showed up just a few times. In nucleotides, the CDR3 is TGCGCCAGCAGCTTGGCGGCGACTAGCGGGGGGCCCACCGGGGAGCTGTTTTTT. It is translated as CASSLAATSGGPTGELFF. The J gene is TRBJ2-2, the V gene TRBV5-1; 13 bases agree with TRBD2. After removal of 0 bases from V and 4 bases from J, the junction contained 6 bases not matched to a gene. The germline gives CDR1 SGHRS, CDR2 YFSETQ. The CDR3 contains 18 residues.

This chain connects TRBV6-5 to TRBJ1-5, with TRBD1 identical over 8 bases. Losses at the gene ends were 6 bases for V and 9 bases for J; bases not matched to a gene: 7. The germline V gene has CDR1 MNHEY and CDR2 SVGAGI. CDR3 size: 13 residues. CDR3 in DNA: TGTGCCAGCAGCCTGACAGGGGAACGGCCCCAGCATTTT. This sequence encodes CASSLTGERPQHF.

In DNA, the CDR3 is TGTGCCAGCAGCTCCGGAACAGGGTTCAAGGCAGATACGCAGTATTTT. It codes for CASSSGTGFKADTQYF. This sequence joins TRBV5-4 and TRBJ2-3; possibly TRBD1 for D (6 bases). Germline-derived CDR1 and CDR2 are SGHNT and YYREEE (reference sequence). The germline V and J ends were trimmed by 3 bases and 4 bases, with 18 bases remaining between them. The CDR3 is made up of 16 amino acids.

This clone was recorded a few times. The chain joins TRBV7-3 to TRBJ1-6, with D perhaps TRBD1 (6 bases). There are 14 residues in the CDR3. Germline V CDR1 and CDR2: SGHTA, FQGTGA. V was trimmed by 2 bases and J by 8 bases, leaving 10 bases between them. The CDR3: CASSLQGPDSPLHF. The DNA for the CDR3 is TGTGCCAGCAGCTTACAGGGGCCGGATTCACCCCTCCACTTT.

The chain combines TRBV11-3 with TRBJ2-1; maybe TRBD1 (6 bases). The CDR3 is 15 residues long. Germline CDR1 reads SGHNT; CDR2 reads YENEEA. Trimming stripped 4 bases from V and 0 bases from J, with 10 bases between. DNA for the CDR3: TGTGCCAGCAGCTCCGACAGGAGCTCCTACAATGAGCAGTTCTTC. As protein: CASSSDRSSYNEQFF.

The chain employs TRBV10-3 and TRBJ1-5; no reliable D call. This CDR3 is built from 15 residues. V lost 0 bases and J 7 bases, leaving 13 bases between the germline ends. CDR1 and CDR2 (germline): ENHRY, SYGVKD. The CDR3 DNA reads as TGTGCCATCAGTGAGTCCTGGGGTTCGGGACAGCCCCAGCATTTT. Translated, it gives CAISESWGSGQPQHF.

The rearrangement links TRBV11-2 to TRBJ2-7; D is uncertain. The CDR3 loop spans 15 amino acids. The ends were cut back, 0 bases at V and 1 base at J, with 10 bases in the middle. Germline CDR1 and CDR2: SGHAT and FQNNGV. CDR3 loop: CASSLDSLLSYEQYF. CDR3 bases: TGTGCCAGCAGCTTAGACTCACTTCTATCCTACGAGCAGTACTTC.

CDR3 coding DNA: TGTGCCAGCTCACCACCGCAGGGAGGGGATTCACCCCTCCACTTT. Amino acids: CASSPPQGGDSPLHF. The V call is TRBV18, the J call TRBJ1-6, with D possibly matching TRBD1 (5 bases). The CDR3 sequence is 15 residues long. From germline, CDR1 is KGHSH and CDR2 LQKENI. V dropped 0 bases and J dropped 8 bases, with 11 bases sitting between them.

The rearrangement links TRBV28 to TRBJ2-7, with 9 bases fitting TRBD1. The CDR3 length is 15 residues. J was trimmed by 4 bases and V by 6 bases; bases with no gene match: 10. CDR1 is MDHEN and CDR2 is SYDVKM in the germline V gene. CDR3 sequence: CASSNTGTGLYEQYF. The CDR3 nucleotides are TGTGCCAGCAGCAACACCGGGACAGGGTTGTACGAGCAGTACTTC.